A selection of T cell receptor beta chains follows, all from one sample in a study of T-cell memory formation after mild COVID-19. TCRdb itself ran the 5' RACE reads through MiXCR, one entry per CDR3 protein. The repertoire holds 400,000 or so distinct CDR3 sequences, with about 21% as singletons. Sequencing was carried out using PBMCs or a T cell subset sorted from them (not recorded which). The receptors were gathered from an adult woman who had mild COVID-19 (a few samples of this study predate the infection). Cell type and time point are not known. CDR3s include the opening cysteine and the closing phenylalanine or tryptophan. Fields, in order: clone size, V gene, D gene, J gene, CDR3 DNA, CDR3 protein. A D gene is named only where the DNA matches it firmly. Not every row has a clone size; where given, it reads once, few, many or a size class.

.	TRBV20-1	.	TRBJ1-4	TGCAGTGCCTTAATTCCCGACTTAACCCAGGACGTGTTCGGATTTGATGAAAAACTGTTTTTT	CSALIPDLTQDVFGFDEKLFF
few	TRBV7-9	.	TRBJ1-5	TGTGCCAGCAGCCCGCGGACCGCTGGGCCCCAGCATTTT	CASSPRTAGPQHF
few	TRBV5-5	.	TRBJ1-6	TGTGCCAGCAGCTTGGCAGCCCAGAGCTCCTATAATTCACCCCTCCACTTT	CASSLAAQSSYNSPLHF
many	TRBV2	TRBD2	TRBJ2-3	TGTGCCAGCAGTGATGGGACTAGCCCCACAGATACGCAGTATTTT	CASSDGTSPTDTQYF
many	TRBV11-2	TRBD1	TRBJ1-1	TGTGCCAGCAGAAACTCCGGGACAGGGGGGAACACTGAAGCTTTCTTT	CASRNSGTGGNTEAFF
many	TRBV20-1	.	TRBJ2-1	TGCAGTGCTAGAGATCTGGCGGGATCCTACAATGAGCAGTTCTTC	CSARDLAGSYNEQFF
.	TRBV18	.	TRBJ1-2	TGTGCCAGCTCACCTAAGCTTCCGGGACACAGAGCCTATGGCTACACCTTC	CASSPKLPGHRAYGYTF
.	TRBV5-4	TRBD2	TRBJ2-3	TGTGCCAGCAGCTTGCCTAGCGGTATGGGGGCAGATACGCAGTATTTT	CASSLPSGMGADTQYF
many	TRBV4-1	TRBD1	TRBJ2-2	TGCGCCAGCAGCCAATCCGGGCAGGGGGCCACCGGGGAGCTGTTTTTT	CASSQSGQGATGELFF
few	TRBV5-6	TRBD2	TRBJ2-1	TGTGCCAGCAGCAGGAACGGGGGGAATGAGCAGTTCTTC	CASSRNGGNEQFF
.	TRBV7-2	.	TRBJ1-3	TGTGCCAGCAGCTTAAGGGCCTCTGGAAACACCATATATTTT	CASSLRASGNTIYF
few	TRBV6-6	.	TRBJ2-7	TGTGCCACCCAGGGGCCTTCGGACTACGAGCAGTACTTC	CATQGPSDYEQYF
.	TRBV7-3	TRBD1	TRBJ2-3	TGTGCCAGCAGCCCTACTGGACAGGCCACAGATACGCAGTATTTT	CASSPTGQATDTQYF